This TCR beta chain was identified in a study of CD8 T cells in cerebrospinal fluid in Alzheimer's disease. Study-level points and caveats: Expanded clones of at least 3% were commoner in Alzheimer's patients than healthy subjects.

Germline V gene lookup returns CDR1 SGHTA and CDR2 FQGTGA. The CDR3 is 15 amino acids. CSF cells underwent 10X single-cell V(D)J and 5' gene-expression profiling. TCRdb re-called the 10x single-cell sequencing reads and catalogs CDR3 proteins one per entry, DNA excluded. The table for this sample gives roughly 1,600 distinct CDR3 sequences. Considering frequency, this clonotype is large. Its antigen is currently unknown. The clonotype was recovered from a human donor in good health. V gene TRBV7-3 combines with J gene TRBJ2-1. Sequenced input: cerebrospinal fluid. The CDR3 loop is CASSLRAGTYNEQFF.